This entry is about one T cell receptor (beta chain). Its target is not known. The sample originates from a study of cytomegalovirus exposure and HLA in healthy donors. Whole-study results and caveats: Reports described diagnosis of cytomegalovirus status by the classifier as highly specific and sensitive. Some highly shared sequence variants likely arose as a pipeline artifact.

The PCR contained 60 Vbeta and 13 Jbeta primers. Method: immunoSEQ multiplex PCR; TCRdb's copy keeps in-frame clones and lacks some. The sample shows under 200,000 clones, roughly 80% of them seen only once. Sequencing was carried out using PBMCs. This receptor was taken from a woman aged 18 to 35 in good health and CMV-seronegative.

CDR3 in DNA: TGTGCCAGCAGCGATGCCTTTACTAGCGGGGGCCTTAGCTCCTACGAGCAGTACGTC. It encodes CASSDAFTSGGLSSYEQYV. The chain has TRBV5-6 and TRBJ2-7; TRBD2 matches at 11 bases. This CDR3 comprises 19 residues. J lost 0 bases, V lost 4 bases, and 15 bases had no gene match. CDR1 and CDR2 (germline): SGHDT, YYEEEE.